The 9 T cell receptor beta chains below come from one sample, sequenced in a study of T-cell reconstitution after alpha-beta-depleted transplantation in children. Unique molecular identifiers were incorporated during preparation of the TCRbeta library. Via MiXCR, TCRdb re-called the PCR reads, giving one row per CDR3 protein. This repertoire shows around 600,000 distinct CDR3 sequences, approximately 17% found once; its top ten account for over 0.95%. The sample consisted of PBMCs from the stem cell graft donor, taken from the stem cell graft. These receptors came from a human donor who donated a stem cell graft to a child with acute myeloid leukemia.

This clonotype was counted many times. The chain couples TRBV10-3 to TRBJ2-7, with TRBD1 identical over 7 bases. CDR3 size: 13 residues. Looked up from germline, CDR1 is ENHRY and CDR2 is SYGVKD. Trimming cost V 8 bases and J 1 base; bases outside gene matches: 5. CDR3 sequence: CAIGTAPSYEQYF. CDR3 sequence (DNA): TGTGCCATCGGGACAGCCCCATCCTACGAGCAGTACTTC.

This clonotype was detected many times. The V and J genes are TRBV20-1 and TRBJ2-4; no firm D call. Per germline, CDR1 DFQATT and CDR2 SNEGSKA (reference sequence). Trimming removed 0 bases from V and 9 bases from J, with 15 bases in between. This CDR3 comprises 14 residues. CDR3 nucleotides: TGCAGTGCTAGAGATCCAGGCGTTGGAAGCATTCAGTACTTC. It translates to CSARDPGVGSIQYF.

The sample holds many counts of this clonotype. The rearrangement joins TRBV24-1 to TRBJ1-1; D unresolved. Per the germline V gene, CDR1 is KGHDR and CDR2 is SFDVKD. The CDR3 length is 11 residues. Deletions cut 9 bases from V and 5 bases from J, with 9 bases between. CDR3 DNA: TGTGCCACCCGGAGAGGGACTGAAGCTTTCTTT. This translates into CATRRGTEAFF.

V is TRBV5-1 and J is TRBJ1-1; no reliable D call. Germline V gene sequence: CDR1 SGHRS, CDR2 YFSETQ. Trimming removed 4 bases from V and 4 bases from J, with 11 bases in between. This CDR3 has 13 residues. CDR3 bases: TGCGCCAGCAGCCCCCTTTTGGCCACTGAAGCTTTCTTT. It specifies CASSPLLATEAFF.

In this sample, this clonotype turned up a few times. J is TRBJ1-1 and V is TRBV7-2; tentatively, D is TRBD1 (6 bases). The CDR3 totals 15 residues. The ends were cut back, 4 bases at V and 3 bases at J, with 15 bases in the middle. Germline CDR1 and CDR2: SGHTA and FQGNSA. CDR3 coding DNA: TGTGCCAGCAGCTCTGAGGGGGTTGGGTACACTGAAGCTTTCTTT. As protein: CASSSEGVGYTEAFF.

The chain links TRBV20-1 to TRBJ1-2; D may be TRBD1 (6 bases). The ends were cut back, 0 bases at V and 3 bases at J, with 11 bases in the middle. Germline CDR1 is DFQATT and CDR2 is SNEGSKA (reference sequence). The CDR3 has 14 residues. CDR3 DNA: TGCAGTGCTAGAGATAAGAACAGGGACTATGGCTACACCTTC. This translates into CSARDKNRDYGYTF.

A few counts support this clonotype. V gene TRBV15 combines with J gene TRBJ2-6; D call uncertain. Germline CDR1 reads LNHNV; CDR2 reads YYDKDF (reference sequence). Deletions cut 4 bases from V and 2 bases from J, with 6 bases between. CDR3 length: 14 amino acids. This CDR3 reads CATSTRAGANVLTF. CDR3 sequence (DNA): TGTGCCACCAGCACTAGGGCTGGGGCCAACGTCCTGACTTTC.

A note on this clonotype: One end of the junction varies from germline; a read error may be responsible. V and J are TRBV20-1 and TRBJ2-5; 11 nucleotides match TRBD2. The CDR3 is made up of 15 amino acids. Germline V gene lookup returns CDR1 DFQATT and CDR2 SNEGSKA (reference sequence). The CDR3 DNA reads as TGCAGTGCGATCAATAGCGGGGGGGCCCAAGAGACCCAGTCCTTC. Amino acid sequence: CSAINSGGAQETQSF.

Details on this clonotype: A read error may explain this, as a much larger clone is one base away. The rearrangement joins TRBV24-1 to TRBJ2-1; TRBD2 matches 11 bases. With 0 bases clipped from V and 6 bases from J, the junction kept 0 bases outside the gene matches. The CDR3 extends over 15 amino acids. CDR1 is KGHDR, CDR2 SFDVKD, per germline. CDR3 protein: CATSDLGLAGNEQFF. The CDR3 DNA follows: TGTGCCACCAGTGATTTGGGACTAGCGGGCAATGAGCAGTTCTTC.